This T cell receptor beta chain was profiled in a study of shared clonotypes between healthy human individuals. Assay used: immunoSEQ multiplex PCR; TCRdb lists only in-frame clones, some missing. The repertoire consists of roughly 2.1 million clones, with 85% to 95% occurring once and the leading ten covering 1.7%. Concerning this clone: At the DNA level, this CDR3 is encoded by other sequences in the same sample as well.

This CDR3 spans 13 amino acids. V was cut by 2 bases and J by 4 bases, with 9 bases left in between. Per the germline V gene, CDR1 is SGHTA and CDR2 is FQGTGA. CD45RO-negative, CCR7-selected cells formed the naive CD8 fraction, which excluded terminally differentiated effector memory CD45RA+ cells. The genes are TRBV7-3 and TRBJ2-7, with D unclear. Source material: naive CD8+ T cells from PBMCs. This sequence originates from a man aged 18 to 29 in good health. Some clones in this sample may be carry-over from other donors' samples. The CDR3 sequence: CASSLSPTYEQYF. DNA for the CDR3: TGTGCCAGCAGCTTATCCCCGACTTACGAGCAGTACTTC.